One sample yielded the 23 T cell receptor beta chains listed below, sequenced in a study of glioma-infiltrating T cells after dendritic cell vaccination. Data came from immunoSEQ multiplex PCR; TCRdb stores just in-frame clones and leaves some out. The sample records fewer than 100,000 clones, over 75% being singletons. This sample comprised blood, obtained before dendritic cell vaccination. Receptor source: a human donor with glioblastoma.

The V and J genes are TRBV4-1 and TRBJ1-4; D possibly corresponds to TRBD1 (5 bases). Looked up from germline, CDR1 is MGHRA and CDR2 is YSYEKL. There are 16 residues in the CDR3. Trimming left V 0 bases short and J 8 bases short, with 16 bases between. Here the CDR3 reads CASSQDRGAMVEKLFF. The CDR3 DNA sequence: TGCGCCAGCAGCCAAGATCGTGGGGCGATGGTGGAAAAACTGTTTTTT.

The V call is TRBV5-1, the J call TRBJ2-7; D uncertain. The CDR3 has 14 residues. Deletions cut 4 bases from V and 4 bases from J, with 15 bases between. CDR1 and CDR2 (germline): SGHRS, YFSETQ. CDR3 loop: CASSPEPTLYEQYF. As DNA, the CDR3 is TGCGCCAGCAGCCCCGAGCCAACTTTGTACGAGCAGTACTTC.

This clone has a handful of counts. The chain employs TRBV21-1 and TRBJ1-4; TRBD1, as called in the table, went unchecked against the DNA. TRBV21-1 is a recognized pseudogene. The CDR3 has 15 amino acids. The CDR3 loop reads CASSRRQGTNEKLFF. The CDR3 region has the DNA TGTGCCAGCAGCCGGAGACAGGGGACTAATGAAAAACTGTTTTTT.

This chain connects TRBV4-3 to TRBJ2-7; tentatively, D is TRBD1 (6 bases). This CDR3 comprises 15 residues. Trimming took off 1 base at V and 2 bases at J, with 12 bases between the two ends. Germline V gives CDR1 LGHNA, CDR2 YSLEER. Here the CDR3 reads CASSQAGTQTYEQYF. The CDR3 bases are TGCGCCAGCAGCCAAGCCGGGACACAAACCTACGAGCAGTACTTC.

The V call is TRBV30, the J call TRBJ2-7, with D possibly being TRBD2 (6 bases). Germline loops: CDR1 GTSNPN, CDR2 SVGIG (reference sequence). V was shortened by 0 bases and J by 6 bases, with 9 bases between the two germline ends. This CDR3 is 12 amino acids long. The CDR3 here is CAWSVGSGEQYF. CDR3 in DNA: TGTGCCTGGAGTGTAGGTAGCGGCGAGCAGTACTTC.

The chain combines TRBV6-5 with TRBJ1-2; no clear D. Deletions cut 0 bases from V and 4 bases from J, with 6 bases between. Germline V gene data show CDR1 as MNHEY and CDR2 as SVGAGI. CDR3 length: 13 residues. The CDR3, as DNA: TGTGCCAGCAGTTACTCGACACCCTATGGCTACACCTTC. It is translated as CASSYSTPYGYTF.

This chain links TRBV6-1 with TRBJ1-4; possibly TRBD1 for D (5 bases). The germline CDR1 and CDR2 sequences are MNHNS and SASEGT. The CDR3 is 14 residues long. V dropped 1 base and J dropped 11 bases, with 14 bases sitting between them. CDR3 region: CASSEGGDLGKLFF. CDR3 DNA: TGTGCCAGCAGTGAAGGAGGGGACTTGGGGAAACTGTTTTTT.

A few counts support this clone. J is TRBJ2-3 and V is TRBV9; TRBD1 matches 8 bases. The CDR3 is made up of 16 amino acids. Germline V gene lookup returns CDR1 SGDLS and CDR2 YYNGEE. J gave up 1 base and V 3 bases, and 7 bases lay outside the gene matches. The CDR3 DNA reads TGTGCCAGCAGCGAACCATTGACAGGGGGCACAGATACGCAGTATTTT. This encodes CASSEPLTGGTDTQYF.

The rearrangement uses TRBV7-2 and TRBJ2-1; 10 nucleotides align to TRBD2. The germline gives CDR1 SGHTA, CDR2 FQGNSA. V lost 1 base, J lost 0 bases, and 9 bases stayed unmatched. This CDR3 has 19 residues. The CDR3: CASSLEPSGGLSSYNEQFF. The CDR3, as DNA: TGTGCCAGCAGCTTAGAGCCTAGCGGGGGCCTTAGCTCCTACAATGAGCAGTTCTTC.

The CDR3 region is CASTPTGVPEAFF. The CDR3 DNA is TGCGCCAGCACCCCGACAGGGGTCCCTGAAGCTTTCTTT. The chain has TRBV5-1 and TRBJ1-1; 8 bases match TRBD1. Germline V CDR1 and CDR2: SGHRS, YFSETQ. V trimming: 6 bases; J trimming: 6 bases; junction bases outside the gene matches: 7. CDR3 length: 13 amino acids.

CDR3 residues: CASSQLTGAGTEAFF. The CDR3 region has the DNA TGCGCCAGCAGCCAGCTGACAGGGGCTGGGACTGAAGCTTTCTTT. This rearrangement joins TRBV4-1 to TRBJ1-1; 8 bases map to TRBD1. CDR1 MGHRA and CDR2 YSYEKL come from the germline V gene. J lost 5 bases, V lost 3 bases, and 8 bases had no gene match. CDR3 size: 15 residues.

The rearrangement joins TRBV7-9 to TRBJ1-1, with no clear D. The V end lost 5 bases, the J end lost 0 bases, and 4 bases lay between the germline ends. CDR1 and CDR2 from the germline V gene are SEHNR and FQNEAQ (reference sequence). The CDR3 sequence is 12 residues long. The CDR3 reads CASSPLNTEAFF. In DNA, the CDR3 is TGTGCCAGCAGCCCTTTGAACACTGAAGCTTTCTTT.

This CDR3 reads CASSLSDRYEQYF. The CDR3 nucleotides read TGCGCCAGCAGCTTGAGCGACCGTTACGAGCAGTACTTC. This chain joins TRBV5-1 and TRBJ2-7; D is uncertain. The CDR3 is 13 amino acids. Trimming removed 1 base from V and 4 bases from J, with 9 bases in between. Germline assignment: CDR1 SGHRS and CDR2 YFSETQ.

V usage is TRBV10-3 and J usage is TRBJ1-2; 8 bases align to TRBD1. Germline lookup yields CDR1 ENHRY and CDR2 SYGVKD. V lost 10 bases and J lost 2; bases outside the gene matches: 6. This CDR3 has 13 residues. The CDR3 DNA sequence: TGTGCCACCCGCTGGACAGGGAACTATGGCTACACCTTC. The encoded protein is CATRWTGNYGYTF.

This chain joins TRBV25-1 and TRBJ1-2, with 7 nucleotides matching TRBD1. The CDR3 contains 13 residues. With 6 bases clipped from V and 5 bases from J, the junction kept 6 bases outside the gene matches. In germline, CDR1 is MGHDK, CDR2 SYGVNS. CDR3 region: CASRDSGGYGYTF. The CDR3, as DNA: TGTGCCAGCAGAGATTCAGGGGGTTATGGCTACACCTTC.

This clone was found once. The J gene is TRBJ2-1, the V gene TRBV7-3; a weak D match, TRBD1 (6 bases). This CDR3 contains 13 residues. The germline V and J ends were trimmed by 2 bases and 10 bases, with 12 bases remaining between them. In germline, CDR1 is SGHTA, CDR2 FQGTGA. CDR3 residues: CASSLGTWGEQFF. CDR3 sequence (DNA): TGTGCCAGCAGCTTAGGGACATGGGGGGAGCAGTTCTTC.

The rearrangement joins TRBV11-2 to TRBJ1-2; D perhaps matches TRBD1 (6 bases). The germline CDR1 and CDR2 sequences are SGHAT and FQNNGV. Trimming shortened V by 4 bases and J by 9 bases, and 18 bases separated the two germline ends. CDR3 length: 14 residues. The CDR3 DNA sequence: TGTGCCAGCAGCTCAAATACAGGGTATTCTAGCTACACCTTC. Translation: CASSSNTGYSSYTF.

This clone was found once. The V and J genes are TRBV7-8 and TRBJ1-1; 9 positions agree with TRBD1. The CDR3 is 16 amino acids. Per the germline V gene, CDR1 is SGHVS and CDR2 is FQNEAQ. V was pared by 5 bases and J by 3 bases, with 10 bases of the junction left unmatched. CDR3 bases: TGTGCCAGCAGCGCAAAAACCGGGACAGGGTACACTGAAGCTTTCTTT. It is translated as CASSAKTGTGYTEAFF.

CDR3 protein: CASSLEPGQTLAAFF. CDR3 bases: TGTGCCAGCAGCTTAGAGCCGGGACAGACTTTGGCGGCTTTCTTT. This chain joins TRBV7-2 and TRBJ1-1; 7 nucleotides align to TRBD1. CDR1 is SGHTA, CDR2 FQGNSA, per germline. The CDR3 runs to 15 residues. The ends lost 1 base at V and 11 bases at J; junction bases unmatched: 13.

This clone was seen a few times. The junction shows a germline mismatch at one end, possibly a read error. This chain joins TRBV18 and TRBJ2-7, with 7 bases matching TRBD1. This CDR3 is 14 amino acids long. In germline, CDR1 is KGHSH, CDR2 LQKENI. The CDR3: CATSSRDSPGEQYF. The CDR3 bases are TGTGCCACCTCAAGTCGGGACAGCCCTGGAGAGCAGTACTTC. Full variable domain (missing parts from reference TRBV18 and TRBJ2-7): NAGVMQNPRHLVRRRGQEARLRCSPMKGHSHVYWYRQLPEEGLKFMVYLQKENIIDESGMPKERFSAEFPKEGPSILRIQQVVRGDSAAYFCATSSRDSPGEQYFGPGTRLTVT.

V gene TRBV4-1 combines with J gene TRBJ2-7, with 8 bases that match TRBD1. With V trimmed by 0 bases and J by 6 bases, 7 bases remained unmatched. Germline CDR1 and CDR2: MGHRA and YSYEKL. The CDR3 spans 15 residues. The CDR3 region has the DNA TGCGCCAGCAGCCAAGATTCGCAGGGGGCGAGCGAGCAGTACTTC. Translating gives CASSQDSQGASEQYF.

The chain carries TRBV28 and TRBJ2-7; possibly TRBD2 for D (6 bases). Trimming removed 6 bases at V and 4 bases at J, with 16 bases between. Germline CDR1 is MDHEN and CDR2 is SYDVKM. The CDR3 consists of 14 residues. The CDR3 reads CASRPAGMGYEQYF. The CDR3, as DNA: TGTGCCAGCAGGCCGGCGGGGATGGGGTACGAGCAGTACTTC.

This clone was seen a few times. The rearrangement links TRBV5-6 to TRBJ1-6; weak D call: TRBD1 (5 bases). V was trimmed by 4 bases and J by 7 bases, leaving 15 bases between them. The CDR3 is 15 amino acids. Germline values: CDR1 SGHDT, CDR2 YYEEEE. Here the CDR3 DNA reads TGTGCCAGCAGCCCTTGGGGGGGTAGGAATTCACCCCTCCACTTT. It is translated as CASSPWGGRNSPLHF.